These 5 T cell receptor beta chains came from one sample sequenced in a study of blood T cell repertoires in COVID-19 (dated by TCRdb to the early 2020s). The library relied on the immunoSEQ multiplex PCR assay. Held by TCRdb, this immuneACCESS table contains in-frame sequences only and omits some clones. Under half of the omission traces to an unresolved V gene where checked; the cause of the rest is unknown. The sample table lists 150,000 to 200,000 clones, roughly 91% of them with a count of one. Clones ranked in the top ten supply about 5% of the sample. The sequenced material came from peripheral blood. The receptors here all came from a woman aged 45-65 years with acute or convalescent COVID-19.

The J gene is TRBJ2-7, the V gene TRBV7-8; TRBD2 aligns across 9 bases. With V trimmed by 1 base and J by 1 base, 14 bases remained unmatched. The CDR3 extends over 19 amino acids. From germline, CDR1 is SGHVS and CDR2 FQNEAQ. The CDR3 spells CASSLGGGLANAYSYEQYF. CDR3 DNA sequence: TGTGCCAGCAGCTTAGGGGGTGGACTAGCGAACGCCTATTCCTACGAGCAGTACTTC.

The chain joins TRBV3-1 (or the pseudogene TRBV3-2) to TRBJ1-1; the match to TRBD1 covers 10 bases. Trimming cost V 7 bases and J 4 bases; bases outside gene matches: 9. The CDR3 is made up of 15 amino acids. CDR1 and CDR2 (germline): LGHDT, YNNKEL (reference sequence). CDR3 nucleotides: TGTGCCAGCACCCAGGCGGGACAGGGGAGCACTGAAGCTTTCTTT. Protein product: CASTQAGQGSTEAFF.

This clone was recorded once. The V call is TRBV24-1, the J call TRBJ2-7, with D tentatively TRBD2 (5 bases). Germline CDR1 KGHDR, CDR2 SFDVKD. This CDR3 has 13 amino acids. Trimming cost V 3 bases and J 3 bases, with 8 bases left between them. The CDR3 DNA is TGTGCCACCAGTGATGGCGGAGGCTACGAGCAGTACTTC. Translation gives CATSDGGGYEQYF.

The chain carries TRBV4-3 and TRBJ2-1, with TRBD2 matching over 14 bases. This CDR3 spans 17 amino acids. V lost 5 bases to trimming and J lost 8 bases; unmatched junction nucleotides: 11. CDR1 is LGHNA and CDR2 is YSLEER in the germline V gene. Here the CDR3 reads CASSIQGPGLAGDEQFF. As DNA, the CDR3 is TGCGCCAGCAGCATCCAAGGCCCGGGACTAGCGGGAGATGAGCAGTTCTTC.

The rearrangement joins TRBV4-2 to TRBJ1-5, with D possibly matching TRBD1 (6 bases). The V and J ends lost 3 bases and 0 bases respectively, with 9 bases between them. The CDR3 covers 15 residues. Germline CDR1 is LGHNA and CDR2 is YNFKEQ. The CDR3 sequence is CASSHGTFSNQPQHF. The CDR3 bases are TGTGCCAGCAGCCACGGGACATTTAGCAATCAGCCCCAGCATTTT.